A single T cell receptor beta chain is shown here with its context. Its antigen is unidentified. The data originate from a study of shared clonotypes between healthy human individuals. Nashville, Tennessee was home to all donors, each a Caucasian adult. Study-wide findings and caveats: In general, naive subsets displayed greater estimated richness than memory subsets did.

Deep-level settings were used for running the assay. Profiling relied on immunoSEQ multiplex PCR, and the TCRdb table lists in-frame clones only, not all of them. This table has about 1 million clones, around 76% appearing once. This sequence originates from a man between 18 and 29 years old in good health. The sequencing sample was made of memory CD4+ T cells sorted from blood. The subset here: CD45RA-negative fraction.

The CDR3 loop reads CASKPGPNRGPQPQHF. The CDR3 nucleotides are TGTGCCAGTAAGCCGGGGCCGAACAGGGGGCCCCAGCCCCAGCATTTT. V usage is TRBV19 and J usage is TRBJ1-5, with TRBD1 matching 9 bases. The CDR3 spans 16 residues. V shed 7 bases, J shed 7 bases, and the junction held 14 bases outside the gene matches. The germline V gene encodes CDR1 LNHDA and CDR2 SQIVND (reference sequence).